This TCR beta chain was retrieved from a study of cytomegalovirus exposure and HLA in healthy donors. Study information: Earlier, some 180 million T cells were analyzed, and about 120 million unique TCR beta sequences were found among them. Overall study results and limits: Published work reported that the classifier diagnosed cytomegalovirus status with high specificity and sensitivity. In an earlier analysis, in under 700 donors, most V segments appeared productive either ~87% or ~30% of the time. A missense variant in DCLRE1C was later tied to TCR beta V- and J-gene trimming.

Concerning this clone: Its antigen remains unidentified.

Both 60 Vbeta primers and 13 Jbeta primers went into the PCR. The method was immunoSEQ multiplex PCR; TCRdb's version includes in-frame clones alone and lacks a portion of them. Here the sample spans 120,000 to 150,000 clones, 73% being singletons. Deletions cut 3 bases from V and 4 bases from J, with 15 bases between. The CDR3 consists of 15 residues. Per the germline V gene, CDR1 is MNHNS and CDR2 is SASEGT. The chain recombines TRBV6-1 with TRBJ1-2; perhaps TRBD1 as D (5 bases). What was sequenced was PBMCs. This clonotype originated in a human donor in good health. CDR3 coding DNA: TGTGCCAGCAGTGAGTTGAGTTTCGGGGGCTATGGCTACACCTTC. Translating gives CASSELSFGGYGYTF.